This is a list of T cell receptor beta chains from one sample in a study of CD8+CD57+ T cells in acquired aplastic anemia. TCRdb analysed the reads with MiXCR anew, one entry per CDR3 protein. The sample holds 130,000 or so distinct CDR3 sequences, roughly 40% seen once. The sample was sorted CD4+, CD8+, or CD8+CD57+ T cells (not recorded which) from PBMCs. Every receptor here comes from a human donor in good health, serving as a control. Both conserved end residues are part of each CDR3. D genes are given only for firm matches. Size is omitted from some rows. Given values are once, few, many or a class for expanded clones.

d_gene	v_gene	j_gene	abundance	CDR3nt	CDR3aa
-	TRBV12-3/TRBV12-4	TRBJ1-3	many	TGTGCCACCCCAGAACCCCGCGGGTTTGGAAACACCATATATTTT	CATPEPRGFGNTIYF
TRBD1	TRBV20-1	TRBJ1-5	many	TGCAGTGCCCATACAGGGGGCAATCAGCCCCAGCATTTT	CSAHTGGNQPQHF
-	TRBV18	TRBJ1-3	few	TGTGCCAGCTCACCACTCTTTAACGACCAAGGAAACACCATATATTTT	CASSPLFNDQGNTIYF
TRBD2	TRBV3-1	TRBJ2-1	-	TGTGCCAGCAGCCATGGGGTGGGAGGGCCCGGGTCCTACAATGAGCAGTTCTTC	CASSHGVGGPGSYNEQFF
TRBD1	TRBV29-1	TRBJ1-2	many	TGCAGCGTTGAACAGACAGGGACTAACTATGGCTACACCTTC	CSVEQTGTNYGYTF
-	TRBV19	TRBJ2-3	many	TGTGCCAGTATGGTAGGAGGACTCGTCAAAGATACGCAGTATTTT	CASMVGGLVKDTQYF
TRBD1	TRBV7-2	TRBJ1-2	-	TGTGCCAGCAGCTACTATCGACAGGGGGCGGGTGGCTACACCTTC	CASSYYRQGAGGYTF
-	TRBV7-9	TRBJ2-3	many	TGTGCCAGCAGCTTATTTTCCAGCTCGGATACGCAGTATTTT	CASSLFSSSDTQYF
TRBD2	TRBV7-3	TRBJ2-5	-	TGTGCCAGCAGCTTAAGGATCGGGGGGGCCGGGGAGACCCAGTACTTC	CASSLRIGGAGETQYF
-	TRBV29-1	TRBJ1-5	few	TGCAGCGCCGAGGGGGGATTCCCGAGCAATCAGCCCCAGCATTTT	CSAEGGFPSNQPQHF
-	TRBV10-1	TRBJ1-5	many	TGCGCCAGCAGTGAGTCGGATCCGGCGGGTCAGCCCCAGCATTTT	CASSESDPAGQPQHF
-	TRBV20-1	TRBJ2-5	many	TGCAGTGCTAGAGCCGACGGGGTGACGACCCAGTACTTC	CSARADGVTTQYF
-	TRBV7-9	TRBJ2-5	many	TGTGCCAGCAGCTTAGGGGTAGCAGAGACCCAGTACTTC	CASSLGVAETQYF
TRBD1	TRBV2	TRBJ1-1	-	TGTGCCAGCAGTGAAGGACAGGGGGTGACTGAAGCTTTCTTT	CASSEGQGVTEAFF
TRBD1	TRBV6-1	TRBJ2-4	many	TGTGCCAGCGGCGGACAGGAAAACATTCAGTACTTC	CASGGQENIQYF
TRBD1	TRBV9	TRBJ2-3	many	TGTGCCAGCAGCAAAATTACAGGGGAATGGCAGTATTTT	CASSKITGEWQYF
-	TRBV29-1	TRBJ2-7	many	TGCAGCATTGGATGGGGCGAGGGCGAGCAGTACTTC	CSIGWGEGEQYF
-	TRBV20-1	TRBJ2-2	many	TGCAGTGCTAGTAGCGCGGGCGGGGCCGGGGAGCTGTTTTTT	CSASSAGGAGELFF
-	TRBV29-1	TRBJ1-4	many	TGCAGCGTTGAACTTTGGACAGCAGCAACTAATGAAAAACTGTTTTTT	CSVELWTAATNEKLFF
-	TRBV19	TRBJ2-7	many	TGTGCCAGTAGTATACGGGTAGGGTCCACCTACGAGCAGTACTTC	CASSIRVGSTYEQYF
-	TRBV6-1	TRBJ2-1	few	TGTGCCTCAGCCCTTTCAGGGTGGGCTGAGCAGTTCTTC	CASALSGWAEQFF
TRBD1	TRBV29-1	TRBJ1-2	many	TGCAGCGGGGGACAGGGTGACTATGGCTACACCTTC	CSGGQGDYGYTF
-	TRBV2	TRBJ1-5	many	TGTGCCAGCGGTTTCCGGGACGTAGGCAATCAGCCCCAGCATTTT	CASGFRDVGNQPQHF
-	TRBV10-3	TRBJ1-2	many	TGTGCCACCAAACCAGCAGACGGCCAATTAGAAGTCAACTATGGCTACACCTTC	CATKPADGQLEVNYGYTF
TRBD2	TRBV19	TRBJ2-7	-	TGTGCCAGTAGCCACGGGACTAGCGTCTACGAGCAGTACTTC	CASSHGTSVYEQYF
-	TRBV2	TRBJ2-2	many	TGTGCCAGCAGTCCCCAAAAGCTGGGCCTGAACACCGGGGAGCTGTTTTTT	CASSPQKLGLNTGELFF
TRBD2	TRBV3-1	TRBJ2-1	many	TGTGCCAGCAGCCAAGGTCTAGCGGGAGTCCACACGGTCTTC	CASSQGLAGVHTVF